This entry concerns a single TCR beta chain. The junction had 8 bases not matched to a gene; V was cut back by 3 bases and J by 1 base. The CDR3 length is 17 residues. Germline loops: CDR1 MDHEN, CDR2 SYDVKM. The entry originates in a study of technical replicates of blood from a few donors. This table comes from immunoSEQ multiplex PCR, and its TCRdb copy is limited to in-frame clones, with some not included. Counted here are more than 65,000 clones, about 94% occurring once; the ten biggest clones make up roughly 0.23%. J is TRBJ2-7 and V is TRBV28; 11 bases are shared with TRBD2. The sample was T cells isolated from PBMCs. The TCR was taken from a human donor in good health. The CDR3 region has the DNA TGTGCCAGCAGTTTCTCCAGTCTAGCGGGAGGATCCTACGAGCAGTACTTC. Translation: CASSFSSLAGGSYEQYF.